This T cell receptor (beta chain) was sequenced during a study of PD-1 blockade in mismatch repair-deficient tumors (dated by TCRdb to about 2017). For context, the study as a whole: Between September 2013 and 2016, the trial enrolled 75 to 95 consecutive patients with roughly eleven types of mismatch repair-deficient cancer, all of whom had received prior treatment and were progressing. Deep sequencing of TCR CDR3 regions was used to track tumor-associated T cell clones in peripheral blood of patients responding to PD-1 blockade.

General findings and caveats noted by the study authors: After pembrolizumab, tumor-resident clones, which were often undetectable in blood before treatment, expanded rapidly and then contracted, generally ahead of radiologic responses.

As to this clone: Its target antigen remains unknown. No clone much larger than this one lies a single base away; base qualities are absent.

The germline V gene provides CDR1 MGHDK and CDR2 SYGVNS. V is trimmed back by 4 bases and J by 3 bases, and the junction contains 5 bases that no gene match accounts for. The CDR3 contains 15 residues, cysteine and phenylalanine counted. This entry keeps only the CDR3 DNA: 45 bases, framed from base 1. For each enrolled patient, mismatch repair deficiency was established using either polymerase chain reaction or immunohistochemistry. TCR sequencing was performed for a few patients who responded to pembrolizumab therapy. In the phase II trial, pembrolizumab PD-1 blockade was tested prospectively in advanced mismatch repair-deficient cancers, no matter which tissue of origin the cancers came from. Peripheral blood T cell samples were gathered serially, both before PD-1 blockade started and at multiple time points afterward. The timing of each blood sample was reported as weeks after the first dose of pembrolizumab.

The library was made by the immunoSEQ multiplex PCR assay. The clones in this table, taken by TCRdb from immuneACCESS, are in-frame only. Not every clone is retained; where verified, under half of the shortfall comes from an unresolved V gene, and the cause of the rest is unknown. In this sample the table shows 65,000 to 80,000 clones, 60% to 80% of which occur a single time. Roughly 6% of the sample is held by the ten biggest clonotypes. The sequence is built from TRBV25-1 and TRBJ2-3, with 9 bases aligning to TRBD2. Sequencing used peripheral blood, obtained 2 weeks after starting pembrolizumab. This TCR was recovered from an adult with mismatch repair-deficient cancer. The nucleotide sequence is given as TGTGCCAGCAGTGTCATAGCGGGAGTAACAGATACGCAGTATTTT. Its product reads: CASSVIAGVTDTQYF.